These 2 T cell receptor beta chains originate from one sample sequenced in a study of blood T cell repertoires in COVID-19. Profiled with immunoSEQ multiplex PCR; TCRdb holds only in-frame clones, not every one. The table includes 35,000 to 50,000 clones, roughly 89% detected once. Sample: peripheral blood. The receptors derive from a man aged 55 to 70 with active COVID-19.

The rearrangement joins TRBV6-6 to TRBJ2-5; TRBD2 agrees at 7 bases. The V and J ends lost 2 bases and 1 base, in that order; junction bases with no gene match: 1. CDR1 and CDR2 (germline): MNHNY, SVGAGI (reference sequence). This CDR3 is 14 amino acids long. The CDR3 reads CASSYGTTQETQYF. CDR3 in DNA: TGTGCCAGCAGTTACGGGACTACCCAAGAGACCCAGTACTTC.

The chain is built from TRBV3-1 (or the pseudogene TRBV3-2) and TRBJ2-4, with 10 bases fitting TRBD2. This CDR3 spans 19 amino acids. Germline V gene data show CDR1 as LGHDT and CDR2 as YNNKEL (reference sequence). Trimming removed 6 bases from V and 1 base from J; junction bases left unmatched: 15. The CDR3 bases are TGTGCCAGCAGACACTCGAAACCTAGCGGGAGTGGGGCCAAAAACATTCAGTACTTC. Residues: CASRHSKPSGSGAKNIQYF.